This T cell receptor (beta chain) was sequenced during a study of cytotoxic CD8 clonotypes in ibrutinib-treated CLL. Here immunoSEQ multiplex PCR was the method, and the copy in TCRdb shows in-frame clones only, minus some. The sample shows just over 200,000 clones, nearly 80% of them seen only once. Germline assignment: CDR1 SGHDT and CDR2 YYEEEE. The V and J ends lost 2 bases and 5 bases respectively, with 3 bases between them. The CDR3 sequence is 11 residues long. The specimen comprised PBMCs, sampled after 12 months of ibrutinib treatment. This clonotype was obtained from a human donor with chronic lymphocytic leukemia. The chain joins TRBV5-6 to TRBJ2-3, with D uncertain. Here the CDR3 DNA reads TGTGCCAGCAGCTTACTAGATACGCAGTATTTT. The encoded protein is CASSLLDTQYF.